This T cell receptor beta chain stems from a study of OX40 agonist ivuxolimab in advanced cancers. The repertoire was sequenced with immunoSEQ multiplex PCR; TCRdb's copy has only in-frame clones and lacks some. Of 55,000 to 80,000 clones listed, around 82% are singletons. The CDR3 has 15 amino acids. V was pared by 4 bases and J by 6 bases, with 19 bases between. Germline V gene lookup returns CDR1 SGHRS and CDR2 YFSETQ. This sequence joins TRBV5-1 and TRBJ1-1, with a tentative D call TRBD1 (5 bases). The sequence derives from an adult with an advanced solid tumor such as melanoma, head and neck, liver or kidney cancer. Material: CD4+ or CD8+ T cells sorted from blood, obtained in a trial of the OX40 agonist ivuxolimab. DNA of the CDR3: TGCGCCAGCAGCCGCGGCGAGGGGAGGTTTGCTGAAGCTTTCTTT. Amino acids: CASSRGEGRFAEAFF.